Presented here are 7 T cell receptor beta chains from one specimen sequenced in a study of CD8+ T cells in alopecia areata. Reverse transcribed after extraction, RNA yielded cDNA as the sequencing template. The method was immunoSEQ multiplex PCR; TCRdb's version includes in-frame clones alone and lacks a portion of them. The sample shows around 100,000 clones, none of them appearing just once. Sequencing was performed on lesional skin. The receptors here all came from a C3H/HeJ mouse with alopecia areata. Strain MHC haplotype: H2-k.

The sample holds a few counts of this clone. Mouse gene names and germline throughout. Read data end 4 residues before the CDR3 end; the end is taken from the germline J gene. The V call is TRBV13-3, the J call TRBJ2-3; 9 nucleotides line up with TRBD1. CDR1 is NNHDY and CDR2 is SYVADS in the germline V gene. The V and J ends lost 0 bases and 0 bases, in that order; junction bases with no gene match: 5. There are 17 residues in the CDR3. Partial CDR3 DNA: TGTGCCAGCAGTGATGCAGGACAGGGGATAAGTGCAGAA. It translates to CASSDAGQGISAE. In full, the CDR3 reads CASSDAGQGISAETLYF.

Note on this clone: Gene names are mouse gene names. The CDR3 sequence is CASSLSGGARAEQFF. The sequenced CDR3 bases are TGTGCCAGCAGTCTCTCTGGGGGGGCGCGGGCT. The chain combines TRBV13-3 with TRBJ2-1, with 10 bases fitting TRBD2. The read is 4 residues too short to cover the CDR3 end, so that end is filled in from the germline J gene. This CDR3 has 15 residues. Germline lookup yields CDR1 NNHDY and CDR2 SYVADS.

On this clone itself: Mouse names are used for the genes. The read stops 4 residues short of the end of the CDR3; the missing end is completed from the germline J gene. The rearrangement uses TRBV29 and TRBJ2-3; 8 bases align to TRBD2. There are 16 residues in the CDR3. Germline V gene sequence: CDR1 MSHET, CDR2 SYDVDS. V lost 3 bases, J lost 0 bases, and 5 bases stayed unmatched. Partial CDR3 DNA: TGTGCTAGCAGTTTCCCACTGGGGGCTAGTGCAGAA. As protein: CASSFPLGASAE. The entire CDR3 protein is CASSFPLGASAETLYF.

There are many counts of this clone. The genes and germline here are from mouse. The part of the CDR3 DNA that was read is TGTGCCAGCAGTGGAAACACTGGGGGGGCTGCT. The encoded protein is CASSGNTGGAA. The full CDR3 sequence reads CASSGNTGGAAEQFF. V usage is TRBV13-3 and J usage is TRBJ2-1, with 11 nucleotides matching TRBD2. The missing CDR3 end, 4 residues past where the read stops, is filled in from the germline J gene. V shed 3 bases and J 6 bases; nucleotides not matched to a gene: 5. Looked up from germline, CDR1 is NNHDY and CDR2 is SYVADS. CDR3 size: 15 residues.

Worth noting for this clone: Germline and genes here are mouse. Read sequence stops 4 residues before the CDR3 end, and the germline J gene provides the missing end. V usage is TRBV13-3 and J usage is TRBJ2-5; TRBD1 agrees at 7 bases. The V gene's germline CDR1 is NNHDY and CDR2 SYVADS. The CDR3 extends over 15 amino acids. V trimming: 4 bases; J trimming: 0 bases; junction bases outside the gene matches: 5. The CDR3 sequence is CASSPTGVNQDTQYF. The part of the CDR3 DNA that was read is TGTGCCAGCAGTCCAACAGGGGTTAACCAAGAC.

Notes on this clone: Gene names denote mouse genes. The read falls 4 residues short of the CDR3 end, and the missing part is taken from the germline J gene. V usage is TRBV13-3 and J usage is TRBJ1-2; possible D gene TRBD1, 5 bases. Germline V CDR1 and CDR2: NNHDY, SYVADS. CDR3 size: 14 residues. The V and J ends lost 4 bases and 0 bases respectively, with 10 bases between them. Partial CDR3 DNA: TGTGCCAGCAGTCCCCAGGGAGCAAACTCC. Translated, it gives CASSPQGANS. The full CDR3 is CASSPQGANSDYTF.

Of note for this clone: Mouse names are used for the genes. Sequencing ends 4 residues short of the CDR3 end; the germline J gene provides the rest. V is TRBV13-3 and J is TRBJ2-1; no definite D call. The CDR3 sequence is 14 residues long. The germline V and J ends were trimmed by 6 bases and 0 bases, with 10 bases remaining between them. Germline CDR1 NNHDY, CDR2 SYVADS. Incomplete CDR3 DNA: TGTGCCAGCACCCCCAGCACTAACTATGCT. This gives the protein CASTPSTNYA. The CDR3 reads in full as CASTPSTNYAEQFF.